The present T cell receptor (beta chain) was sequenced within a study of regulatory T cells in long-lasting Graves disease. The wider study: Over 5 years of antithyroid drugs with positive TSH receptor antibodies was taken to mean persistent Graves' disease.

Time point here: persistent/refractory GD, antithyroid drugs over 5 years with positive TRAb. From PBMCs, RNA was extracted and then used to make the TCR library. The collection involved drawing 8 to 9 milliliters of peripheral blood into EDTA tubes. Study results and limitations: New patients shared fewer public clonotypes (about 1,000) than persistent patients did (around 2,900).

The germline V gene has CDR1 SGHTA and CDR2 FQGNSA. The CDR3 has 13 amino acids. V shed 10 bases, J shed 5 bases, and the junction held 8 bases outside the gene matches. This clonotype was counted ten times or more. The target antigen is unknown. Libraries of TCR beta came from iRepertoire HTBI primers plus Arm-PCR of CDR3 regions. TCRdb reanalysed the multiplex PCR reads using MiXCR and keeps one entry per CDR3 protein. The repertoire holds 400,000 to 500,000 distinct CDR3 sequences, with 21% as singletons. The source is a female donor with Graves disease. This chain uses TRBV7-2 with TRBJ2-7; TRBD2 matches 10 bases. The sample consisted of peripheral blood mononuclear cells (PBMCs), taken when the disease was refractory, from a patient treated with antithyroid drugs. This CDR3 is CATRLAGVHEQYF. The CDR3 nucleotides read TGTGCCACGCGCCTAGCGGGAGTACACGAGCAGTACTTC. Using reference TRBV7-2 and TRBJ2-7 for the parts outside the CDR3, the full variable domain is GAGVSQSPSNKVTEKGKDVELRCDPISGHTALYWYRQSLGQGLEFLIYFQGNSAPDKSGLPSDRFSAERTGGSVSTLTIQRTQQEDSAVYLCATRLAGVHEQYFGPGTRLTVT.